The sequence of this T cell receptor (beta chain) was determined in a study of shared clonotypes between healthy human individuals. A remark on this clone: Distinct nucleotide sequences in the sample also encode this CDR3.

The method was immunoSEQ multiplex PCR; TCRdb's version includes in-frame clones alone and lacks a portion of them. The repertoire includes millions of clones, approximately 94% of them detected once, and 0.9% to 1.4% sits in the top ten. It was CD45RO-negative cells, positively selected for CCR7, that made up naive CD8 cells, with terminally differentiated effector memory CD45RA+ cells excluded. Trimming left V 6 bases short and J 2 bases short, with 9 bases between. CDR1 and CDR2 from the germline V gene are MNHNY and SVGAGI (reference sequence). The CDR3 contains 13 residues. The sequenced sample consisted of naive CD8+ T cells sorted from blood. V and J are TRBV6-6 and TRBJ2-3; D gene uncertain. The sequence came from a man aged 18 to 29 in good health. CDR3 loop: CASSVVLTDTQYF. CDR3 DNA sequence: TGTGCCAGCAGCGTCGTACTCACAGATACGCAGTATTTT.